Listed here are 29 T cell receptor beta chains from one sample, sequenced in a study of blood T cell repertoires in COVID-19. TCRdb's copy holds only in-frame clones and misses some; the assay was immunoSEQ multiplex PCR. In the table there are a few hundred thousand clones, more than 85% of which are singletons. Sequencing was carried out using peripheral blood. The receptors were gathered from a woman aged 45-65 years with COVID-19, enrolled during active disease.

This chain joins TRBV19 and TRBJ1-1, with 7 bases that match TRBD1. This CDR3 has 15 amino acids. Germline CDR1 is LNHDA and CDR2 is SQIVND (reference sequence). Trimming took 4 bases from V and 5 from J; bases not matched to a gene: 10. CDR3 sequence reads: CASSTTGKRGTEAFF. The CDR3 bases are TGTGCCAGTAGTACGACAGGGAAAAGGGGGACTGAAGCTTTCTTT. The full variable domain, in which reference TRBV19 and TRBJ1-1 provide the parts outside the CDR3, is DGGITQSPKYLFRKEGQNVTLSCEQNLNHDAMYWYRQDPGQGLRLIYYSQIVNDFQKGDIAEGYSVSREKKESFPLTVTSAQKNPTAFYLCASSTTGKRGTEAFFGQGTRLTVV.

The chain joins TRBV19 to TRBJ1-5; D possibly corresponds to TRBD1 (6 bases). Trimming cost V 1 base and J 4 bases, with 17 bases left between them. The CDR3 is 17 amino acids. From germline, CDR1 is LNHDA and CDR2 SQIVND (reference sequence). CDR3 DNA sequence: TGTGCCAGTAGTATAGGTTTGCGGAGACAGGCGAATCAGCCCCAGCATTTT. As protein: CASSIGLRRQANQPQHF.

The genes are TRBV6-1 and TRBJ2-1; unclear D gene. The CDR3 consists of 16 residues. The germline gives CDR1 MNHNS, CDR2 SASEGT. V was trimmed by 1 base and J by 4 bases, leaving 14 bases between them. The DNA of the CDR3 is TGTGCCAGCAGTGAAGAGAGGAACCCCCCATACAATGAGCAGTTCTTC. Translated, it gives CASSEERNPPYNEQFF.

A single count supports this clone. The chain couples TRBV18 to TRBJ2-3; D is possibly TRBD1 (6 bases). CDR1 is KGHSH, CDR2 LQKENI, per germline. Trimming stripped 0 bases from V and 6 bases from J, with 22 bases between. The CDR3 loop spans 18 amino acids. The CDR3 spells CASSPPSLTGRKGDTQYF. The CDR3 DNA follows: TGTGCCAGCTCACCACCCTCACTGACAGGACGAAAGGGCGATACGCAGTATTTT.

The chain is built from TRBV2 and TRBJ1-3, with TRBD1 matching 8 bases. This CDR3 has 17 residues. The germline V gene has CDR1 SNHLY and CDR2 FYNNEI. After removal of 6 bases from V and 1 base from J, the junction contained 11 bases not matched to a gene. The CDR3 DNA sequence: TGTGCCAGCAGAAAAGGACAGGGCTTTGATTCTGGAAACACCATATATTTT. This codes for CASRKGQGFDSGNTIYF.

This chain links TRBV28 with TRBJ2-1; 10 bases agree with TRBD1. CDR3 size: 14 residues. J lost 11 bases, V lost 5 bases, and 9 bases had no gene match. Germline lookup yields CDR1 MDHEN and CDR2 SYDVKM. The CDR3 nucleotides read TGTGCCAGCAGTGAGCCGGGACAGGGGATTAAGCAGTTCTTC. It specifies CASSEPGQGIKQFF.

The genes are TRBV20-1 and TRBJ2-7, with 7 nucleotides matching TRBD1. Germline CDR1 is DFQATT and CDR2 is SNEGSKA (reference sequence). This CDR3 is 16 amino acids long. The junction had 11 bases not matched to a gene; V was cut back by 3 bases and J by 0 bases. CDR3 region: CSASSDPGTASYEQYF. CDR3 coding DNA: TGCAGTGCTAGTTCCGACCCAGGGACAGCCTCCTACGAGCAGTACTTC.

The V call is TRBV19, the J call TRBJ1-2, with 7 bases lining up with TRBD1. V was clipped by 5 bases and J by 4 bases; unmatched bases: 10. The CDR3 has 15 amino acids. The germline CDR1 and CDR2 sequences are LNHDA and SQIVND (reference sequence). The CDR3: CASSPRVGQVYGYTF. The CDR3 DNA sequence: TGTGCCAGTAGTCCCCGGGTCGGACAGGTCTATGGCTACACCTTC.

The chain joins TRBV5-8 to TRBJ2-1; D is unresolved. CDR1 SGHTS and CDR2 YDEGEE come from the germline V gene. The CDR3 runs 13 residues. V lost 1 base and J 7 bases, leaving 9 bases between the germline ends. CDR3 residues: CASSLSGVNEQFF. The CDR3 DNA reads as TGTGCCAGCAGCTTGTCTGGAGTGAATGAGCAGTTCTTC. Full variable domain (remainder filled in from reference TRBV5-8 and TRBJ2-1): EAGVTQSPTHLIKTRGQQATLRCSPISGHTSVYWYQQALGLGLQFLLWYDEGEERNRGNFPPRFSGRQFPNYSSELNVNALELEDSALYLCASSLSGVNEQFFGPGTRLTVL.

The chain is built from TRBV12-3 or TRBV12-4 and TRBJ2-1; D unclear. CDR3 length equals 11 residues. The ends were cut back, 8 bases at V and 1 base at J, with 3 bases in the middle. CDR3: CASRSYNEQFF. CDR3 nucleotides: TGTGCCAGCCGGTCCTACAATGAGCAGTTCTTC.

This chain uses TRBV5-1 with TRBJ1-2; TRBD1 matches 7 bases. V gave up 0 bases and J gave up 4 bases; unmatched junction bases: 9. Germline-derived CDR1 and CDR2 are SGHRS and YFSETQ. The CDR3 is 16 residues long. CDR3 sequence: CASSLDGPGGGYGYTF. CDR3 in DNA: TGCGCCAGCAGCTTGGATGGGCCAGGGGGAGGCTATGGCTACACCTTC.

This clone has only a few counts. This sequence joins TRBV9 and TRBJ1-2; D uncertain. From germline, CDR1 is SGDLS and CDR2 YYNGEE. The CDR3 runs 16 residues. The V gene lost 4 bases and the J gene lost 1 base, with 17 bases spanning the gap. CDR3 in DNA: TGTGCCAGCAGCCCCAAGGGAGCAAGCTATAACTATGGCTACACCTTC. Translating it yields CASSPKGASYNYGYTF.

The chain combines TRBV18 with TRBJ1-5, with 9 bases matching TRBD1. The CDR3 totals 14 residues. V lost 4 bases, J lost 7 bases, and 5 bases stayed unmatched. Germline CDR1 KGHSH, CDR2 LQKENI. The CDR3 spells CASSRTGVWQPQHF. The CDR3, as DNA: TGTGCCAGCTCACGGACAGGGGTATGGCAGCCCCAGCATTTT.

The V call is TRBV12-3 or TRBV12-4, the J call TRBJ1-2; D is perhaps TRBD1 (6 bases). This CDR3 is 13 amino acids long. Deletions cut 6 bases from V and 3 bases from J, with 11 bases between. CDR3 sequence: CASSLDRDYGYTF. The CDR3 region has the DNA TGTGCCAGCAGCCTGGACAGAGACTATGGCTACACCTTC.

The CDR3: CASSLVSYYSSYEQYV. The DNA of the CDR3 is TGTGCCAGCAGCTTAGTCTCCTATTACAGCTCCTACGAGCAGTACGTC. This chain uses TRBV7-2 with TRBJ2-7; unclear D gene. CDR1 and CDR2 (germline): SGHTA, FQGNSA. The CDR3 has 16 residues. V lost 1 base and J lost 0, with 13 bases in between.

The chain recombines TRBV27 with TRBJ2-7, with D unresolved. CDR1 MNHEY and CDR2 SMNVEV come from the germline V gene (reference sequence). The CDR3 sequence is 12 residues long. V was cut by 6 bases and J by 2 bases, with 8 bases left in between. In DNA form, the CDR3 reads TGTGCCAGCAGCGTTCTCCCCTACGAGCAGTACTTC. Translated: CASSVLPYEQYF.

The V gene is TRBV28, the J gene TRBJ1-2, with D unclear. This CDR3 contains 12 residues. With 2 bases removed from V and 7 bases from J, the gap between germline ends came to 8 bases. Germline values: CDR1 MDHEN, CDR2 SYDVKM. CDR3 protein: CASSLTAVGYTF. CDR3 nucleotide sequence: TGTGCCAGCAGTTTAACAGCGGTTGGCTACACCTTC.

The V gene is TRBV30, the J gene TRBJ2-3; the match to TRBD2 covers 8 bases. CDR1 GTSNPN and CDR2 SVGIG come from the germline V gene (reference sequence). CDR3 size: 14 residues. The trim removed 8 bases at V and 3 bases at J, leaving 10 bases unmatched. The CDR3 reads CAGIKRGLTDTQYF. CDR3 nucleotide sequence: TGTGCCGGGATAAAGCGGGGGCTTACAGATACGCAGTATTTT.

J is TRBJ2-3 and V is TRBV27; D possibly corresponds to TRBD1 (5 bases). CDR1 is MNHEY, CDR2 SMNVEV, per germline (reference sequence). The length of the CDR3 is 16 residues. V shed 3 bases and J shed 6 bases, with 19 bases lying between them. The CDR3 DNA sequence: TGTGCCAGCAGTTTGATTGGGGTGGGGCTGAGGGATACGCAGTATTTT. This gives the protein CASSLIGVGLRDTQYF.

This chain uses TRBV3-1 (or the pseudogene TRBV3-2) with TRBJ1-2; D uncertain. V lost 1 base, J lost 4 bases, and 13 bases lay in between. CDR3 size: 15 residues. The V gene's germline CDR1 is LGHDT and CDR2 YNNKEL (reference sequence). The CDR3 DNA follows: TGTGCCAGCAGCCAAGGGGTAGGACTTGCCTATGGCTACACCTTC. It encodes CASSQGVGLAYGYTF.

The chain has TRBV7-9 and TRBJ1-5; 7 nucleotides align to TRBD1. The CDR3 consists of 14 residues. CDR1 and CDR2 (germline): SEHNR, FQNEAQ (reference sequence). V was pared by 1 base and J by 9 bases, with 6 bases of the junction left unmatched. CDR3 nucleotide sequence: TGTGCCAGCAGCTTAGGGACAGGTACGGGGCCCCAGCATTTT. Its translation: CASSLGTGTGPQHF.

The CDR3 DNA reads TGTGCCAGCAGCCCAAGCGGGGGGGCGAGGTCCTACGAGCAGTACTTC. Protein: CASSPSGGARSYEQYF. The chain carries TRBV7-2 and TRBJ2-7; 10 nucleotides agree with TRBD2. This CDR3 is built from 16 residues. Per germline, CDR1 SGHTA and CDR2 FQGNSA. After removal of 5 bases from V and 1 base from J, the junction contained 8 bases not matched to a gene.

V gene TRBV2 combines with J gene TRBJ1-2; 7 bases line up with TRBD1. This CDR3 has 14 amino acids. Trimming at V came to 3 bases and at J to 6 bases, leaving 7 bases not matched to a gene. CDR1 is SNHLY, CDR2 FYNNEI, per germline. This chain's CDR3 is CASSEVEGGHGYTF. The DNA of the CDR3 is TGTGCCAGCAGTGAGGTTGAAGGGGGCCATGGCTACACCTTC.

CDR3 loop: CASRGGSSYEQYF. The DNA for the CDR3 is TGTGCCAGTAGAGGGGGCAGTTCCTACGAGCAGTACTTC. This chain uses TRBV19 with TRBJ2-7; 7 bases match TRBD1. CDR1 is LNHDA, CDR2 SQIVND, per germline (reference sequence). The CDR3 contains 13 residues. V shed 6 bases and J 1 base; nucleotides not matched to a gene: 3.

The rearrangement joins TRBV3-1 (or the pseudogene TRBV3-2) to TRBJ2-1, with a possible D match to TRBD1 (5 bases). The V and J ends lost 6 bases and 4 bases respectively, with 19 bases between them. In germline, CDR1 is LGHDT, CDR2 YNNKEL (reference sequence). The CDR3 has 16 residues. Here the CDR3 reads CASSLARVGPYNEQFF. The CDR3 DNA sequence: TGTGCCAGCAGTCTTGCCAGGGTCGGGCCTTACAATGAGCAGTTCTTC.

The chain couples TRBV19 to TRBJ2-1; D uncertain. The CDR3 has 13 residues. Trimming took 3 bases from V and 9 from J, leaving 12 bases between them. The germline CDR1 and CDR2 sequences are LNHDA and SQIVND (reference sequence). CDR3 nucleotide sequence: TGTGCCAGTAGTATGGCTAGTGCTGGTGAGCAGTTCTTC. Protein sequence: CASSMASAGEQFF.

The chain is built from TRBV6-1 and TRBJ1-6; D perhaps matches TRBD1 (5 bases). Trimming pared 3 bases from V and 7 bases from J, leaving 16 bases between. Germline loops: CDR1 MNHNS, CDR2 SASEGT. There are 16 residues in the CDR3. CDR3 sequence reads: CASSDVYRTRNSPLHF. Here the CDR3 DNA reads TGTGCCAGCAGTGATGTGTATAGGACAAGAAATTCACCCCTCCACTTT.

The rearrangement links TRBV27 to TRBJ2-7, with 7 bases aligning to TRBD2. The CDR3 is made up of 16 amino acids. Germline-derived CDR1 and CDR2 are MNHEY and SMNVEV (reference sequence). Trimming took 3 bases from V and 1 from J; bases not matched to a gene: 9. DNA of the CDR3: TGTGCCAGCAGTTTTAGCAGCGGGACCGCGTCCTACGAGCAGTACTTC. Amino acid sequence: CASSFSSGTASYEQYF.

The V and J genes are TRBV5-1 and TRBJ2-6, with D possibly matching TRBD1 (6 bases). In germline, CDR1 is SGHRS, CDR2 YFSETQ. V lost 0 bases, J lost 2 bases, and 15 bases lay in between. The CDR3 runs to 18 residues. The CDR3 bases are TGCGCCAGCAGCTTGGAGCAGGGGAGACGAGCTGGGGCCAACGTCCTGACTTTC. This encodes CASSLEQGRRAGANVLTF.